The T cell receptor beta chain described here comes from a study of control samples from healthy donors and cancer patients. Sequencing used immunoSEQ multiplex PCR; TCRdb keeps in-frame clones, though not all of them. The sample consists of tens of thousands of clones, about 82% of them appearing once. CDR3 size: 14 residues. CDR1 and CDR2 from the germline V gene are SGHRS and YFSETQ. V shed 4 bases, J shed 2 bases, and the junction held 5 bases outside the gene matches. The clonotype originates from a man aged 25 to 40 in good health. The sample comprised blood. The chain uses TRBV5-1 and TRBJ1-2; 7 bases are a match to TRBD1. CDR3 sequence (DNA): TGCGCCAGCAGCGCGGAGGGACAGAACTATGGCTACACCTTC. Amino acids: CASSAEGQNYGYTF.